The sequence of this T cell receptor (beta chain) was determined in a study of shared clonotypes between healthy human individuals. Study conclusions and caveats: Blood was the sole source, and tissue repertoires probably differ. Donor clonotype sharing was expected to depend on sequencing depth.

Profiled with immunoSEQ multiplex PCR; TCRdb holds only in-frame clones, not every one. The sample carries around 620,000 clones, about 95% recorded once. A note on this clone: The antigen remains undetermined. Within the sample, other DNA sequences also encode this same CDR3.

In the naive CD8 group, cells lacked CD45RO and were positively selected for CCR7, so terminally differentiated effector memory CD45RA+ cells were left out. Donors, healthy HIV-negative adults, lacked recent acute infections or vaccinations. The length of the CDR3 is 14 residues. V was clipped by 0 bases and J by 4 bases, with 8 bases between them. Looked up from germline, CDR1 is SGHRS and CDR2 is YFSETQ. The specimen was naive CD8+ T cells sorted from blood. This clonotype was obtained from a woman younger than 45 in good health. The chain joins TRBV5-1 to TRBJ1-5; TRBD1 might be the D (5 bases). The CDR3: CASSLDGGNQPQHF. The CDR3 nucleotides read TGCGCCAGCAGCTTGGATGGGGGAAATCAGCCCCAGCATTTT.